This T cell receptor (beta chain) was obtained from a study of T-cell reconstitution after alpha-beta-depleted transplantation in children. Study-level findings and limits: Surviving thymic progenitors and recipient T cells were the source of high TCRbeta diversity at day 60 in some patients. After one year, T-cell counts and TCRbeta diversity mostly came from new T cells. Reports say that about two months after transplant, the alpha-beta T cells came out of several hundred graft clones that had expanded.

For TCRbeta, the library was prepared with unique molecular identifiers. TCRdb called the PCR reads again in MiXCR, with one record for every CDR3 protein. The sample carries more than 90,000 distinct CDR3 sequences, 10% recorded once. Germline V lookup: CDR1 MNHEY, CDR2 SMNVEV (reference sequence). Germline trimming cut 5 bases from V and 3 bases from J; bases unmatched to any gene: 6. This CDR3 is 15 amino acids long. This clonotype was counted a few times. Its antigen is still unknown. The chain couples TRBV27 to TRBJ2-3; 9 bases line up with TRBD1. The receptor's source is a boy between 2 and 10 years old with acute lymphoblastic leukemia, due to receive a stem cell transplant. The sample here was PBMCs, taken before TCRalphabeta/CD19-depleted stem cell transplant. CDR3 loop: CASSMTGGGTDTQYF. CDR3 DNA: TGTGCCAGCAGTATGACAGGGGGTGGGACAGATACGCAGTATTTT.